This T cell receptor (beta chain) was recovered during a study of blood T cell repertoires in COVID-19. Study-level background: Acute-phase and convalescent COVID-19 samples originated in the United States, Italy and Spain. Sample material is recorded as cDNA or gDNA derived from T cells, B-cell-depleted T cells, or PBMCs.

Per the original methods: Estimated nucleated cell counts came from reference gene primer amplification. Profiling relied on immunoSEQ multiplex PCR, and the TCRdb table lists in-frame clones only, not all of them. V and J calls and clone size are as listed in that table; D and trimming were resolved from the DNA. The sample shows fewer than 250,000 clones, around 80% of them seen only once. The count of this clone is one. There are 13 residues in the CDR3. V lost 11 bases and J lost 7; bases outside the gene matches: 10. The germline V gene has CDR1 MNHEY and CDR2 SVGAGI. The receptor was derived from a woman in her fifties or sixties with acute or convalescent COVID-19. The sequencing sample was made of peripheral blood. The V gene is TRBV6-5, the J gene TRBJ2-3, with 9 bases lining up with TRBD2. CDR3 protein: CASGSGSGNTQYF. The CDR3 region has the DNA TGTGCCTCGGGTAGCGGGAGTGGGAATACGCAGTATTTT.